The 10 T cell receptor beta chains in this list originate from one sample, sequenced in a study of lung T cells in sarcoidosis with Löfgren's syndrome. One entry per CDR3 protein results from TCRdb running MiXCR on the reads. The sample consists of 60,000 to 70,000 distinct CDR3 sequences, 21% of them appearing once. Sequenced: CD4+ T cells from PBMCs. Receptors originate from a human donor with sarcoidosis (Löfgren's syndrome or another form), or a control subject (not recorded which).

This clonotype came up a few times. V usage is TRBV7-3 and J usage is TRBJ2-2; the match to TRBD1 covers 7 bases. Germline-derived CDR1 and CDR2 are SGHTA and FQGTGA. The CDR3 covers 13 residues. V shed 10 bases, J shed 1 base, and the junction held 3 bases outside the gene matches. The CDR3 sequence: CATRQGNTGELFF. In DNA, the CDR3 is TGTGCCACCCGACAGGGGAACACCGGGGAGCTGTTTTTT.

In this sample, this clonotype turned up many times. The CDR3 protein is CASSFRLGTDTQYF. CDR3 DNA: TGTGCCAGCAGTTTCCGGCTGGGCACAGATACGCAGTATTTT. V is TRBV28 and J is TRBJ2-3; D not certain. In germline, CDR1 is MDHEN, CDR2 SYDVKM. This CDR3 spans 14 amino acids. V was clipped by 3 bases and J by 1 base, with 8 bases between them.

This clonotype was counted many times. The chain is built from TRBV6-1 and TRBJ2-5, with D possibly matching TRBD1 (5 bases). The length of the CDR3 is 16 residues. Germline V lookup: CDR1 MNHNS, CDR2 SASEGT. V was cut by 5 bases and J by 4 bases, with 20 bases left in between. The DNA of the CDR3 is TGTGCCAGCAGTTTCCGTCTCGGACACCCTCCAGAGACCCAGTACTTC. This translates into CASSFRLGHPPETQYF.

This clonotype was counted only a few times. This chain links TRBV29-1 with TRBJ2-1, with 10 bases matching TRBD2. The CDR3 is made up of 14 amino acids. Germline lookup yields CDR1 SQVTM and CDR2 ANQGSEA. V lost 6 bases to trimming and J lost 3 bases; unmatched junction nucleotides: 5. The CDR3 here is CSVGGLALYNEQFF. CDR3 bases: TGCAGCGTAGGGGGACTAGCGCTCTACAATGAGCAGTTCTTC.

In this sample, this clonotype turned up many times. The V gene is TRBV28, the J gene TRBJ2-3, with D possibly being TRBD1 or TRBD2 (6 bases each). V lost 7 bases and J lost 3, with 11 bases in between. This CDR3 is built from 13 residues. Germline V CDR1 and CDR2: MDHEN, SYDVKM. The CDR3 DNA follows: TGTGCCAGCATTACAGGGAGGACAGATACGCAGTATTTT. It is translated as CASITGRTDTQYF.

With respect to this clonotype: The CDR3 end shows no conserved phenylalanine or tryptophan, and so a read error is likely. The CDR3 nucleotides read TGTGCCAGCAGTTTGAGTAGCGGGGATACGCAGTATTCT. Translating gives CASSLSSGDTQYS. This chain joins TRBV12-3 or TRBV12-4 and TRBJ2-3; 7 positions match TRBD2. CDR3 length: 13 amino acids. The V and J ends lost 3 bases and 6 bases, in that order; junction bases with no gene match: 3.

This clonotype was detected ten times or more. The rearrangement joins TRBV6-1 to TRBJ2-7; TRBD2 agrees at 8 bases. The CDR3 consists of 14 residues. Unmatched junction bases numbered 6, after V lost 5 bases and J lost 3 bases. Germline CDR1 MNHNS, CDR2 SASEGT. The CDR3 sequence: CASSLPGGYYEQYF. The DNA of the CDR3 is TGTGCCAGCAGTCTCCCGGGAGGGTACTACGAGCAGTACTTC.

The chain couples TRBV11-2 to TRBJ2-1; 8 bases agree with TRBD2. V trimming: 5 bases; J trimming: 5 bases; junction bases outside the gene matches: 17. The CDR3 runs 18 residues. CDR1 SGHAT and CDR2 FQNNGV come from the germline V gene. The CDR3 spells CASSRRTSPSTINNEQFF. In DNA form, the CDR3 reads TGTGCCAGCAGCCGACGGACTAGCCCAAGTACAATTAACAATGAGCAGTTCTTC.

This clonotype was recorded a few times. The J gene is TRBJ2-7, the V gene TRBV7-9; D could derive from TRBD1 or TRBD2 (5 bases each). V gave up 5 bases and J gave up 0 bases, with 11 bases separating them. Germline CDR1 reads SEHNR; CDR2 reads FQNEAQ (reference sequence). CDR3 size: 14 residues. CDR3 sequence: CASSHRDGSYEQYF. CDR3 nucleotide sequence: TGTGCCAGCAGCCACCGGGACGGCTCCTACGAGCAGTACTTC.

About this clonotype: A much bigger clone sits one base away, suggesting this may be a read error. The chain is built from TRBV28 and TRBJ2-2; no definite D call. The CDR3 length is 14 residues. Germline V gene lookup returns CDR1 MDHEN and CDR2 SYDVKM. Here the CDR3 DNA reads TGTGCCAGCAGTTTTGTCACGAACACCAGGGAGCTGTTTTTT. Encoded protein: CASSFVTNTRELFF.